A single sample gave rise to the 25 T cell receptor beta chains below, sequenced in a study of T cells after yellow fever vaccination. TCRdb reprocessed the 5' RACE reads with MiXCR, giving one entry per CDR3 protein. This table has around 530,000 distinct CDR3 sequences, about 17% appearing once. Sequences were derived from PBMCs, sampled 5 days after the first yellow fever vaccination. The receptors originated from a man aged 18 to 29 who received the YFV17D yellow fever vaccine.

This chain connects TRBV24-1 to TRBJ2-1; a weak D match, TRBD1 (5 bases). This CDR3 has 14 amino acids. Germline V gene data show CDR1 as KGHDR and CDR2 as SFDVKD. Trimming shortened V by 5 bases and J by 12 bases, and 19 bases separated the two germline ends. The CDR3 region is CATSGSAQDRVQFF. The CDR3 region has the DNA TGTGCCACCAGTGGTAGTGCACAGGACCGAGTGCAGTTCTTC.

In this sample, this clonotype turned up a few times. The J gene is TRBJ2-1, the V gene TRBV5-5; either TRBD1 or TRBD2 may supply D (5 bases each). The CDR3 length is 15 residues. CDR1 SGHKS and CDR2 YYEKEE come from the germline V gene (reference sequence). Trimming left V 9 bases short and J 5 bases short, with 21 bases between. CDR3 protein: CATFDAGTADNEQFF. The CDR3 DNA reads TGTGCCACCTTCGACGCCGGGACGGCGGACAATGAGCAGTTCTTC.

V is TRBV7-9 and J is TRBJ2-2; D could derive from TRBD1 or TRBD2 (5 bases each). The CDR3 contains 14 residues. Germline V lookup: CDR1 SEHNR, CDR2 FQNEAQ (reference sequence). Trimming removed 5 bases at V and 7 bases at J, with 14 bases between. CDR3 region: CASSHPGTGGELFF. The CDR3 DNA reads TGTGCCAGCAGCCACCCAGGGACGGGCGGGGAGCTGTTTTTT.

This clonotype was detected only a few times. V and J are TRBV9 and TRBJ2-5; D gene unclear. Germline CDR1 reads SGDLS; CDR2 reads YYNGEE. This CDR3 has 12 amino acids. The germline V and J ends were trimmed by 3 bases and 5 bases, with 8 bases remaining between them. DNA for the CDR3: TGTGCCAGCAGCGCCCCTTCGGAGACCCAGTACTTC. It yields the protein CASSAPSETQYF.

The chain uses TRBV24-1 and TRBJ2-1, with D perhaps matching TRBD2 (5 bases). The germline gives CDR1 KGHDR, CDR2 SFDVKD. The CDR3 is 13 amino acids. V was trimmed by 4 bases and J by 10 bases, leaving 13 bases between them. The CDR3 nucleotides are TGTGCCACCAGTGACCCCGGGAAGACAGAGCAGTTCTTC. Residues: CATSDPGKTEQFF.

The CDR3 reads CASSRLLGRVDEQFF. CDR3 DNA: TGTGCCAGCAGTCGTCTTCTTGGAAGGGTAGATGAGCAGTTCTTC. The rearrangement uses TRBV28 and TRBJ2-1; no firm D call. CDR3 length: 15 amino acids. Per the germline V gene, CDR1 is MDHEN and CDR2 is SYDVKM. Trimming took 5 bases from V and 8 from J, leaving 19 bases between them.

The chain combines TRBV12-3 or TRBV12-4 with TRBJ1-2, with no clear D. CDR3 length: 11 amino acids. With 4 bases removed from V and 7 bases from J, the gap between germline ends came to 7 bases. CDR3 sequence: CASSSRRGYTF. CDR3 nucleotides: TGTGCCAGCAGTTCCCGCCGTGGCTACACCTTC.

The chain joins TRBV9 to TRBJ2-7; 11 positions match TRBD1. Germline trimming cut 3 bases from V and 5 bases from J; bases unmatched to any gene: 10. CDR3 length equals 16 residues. The germline V gene encodes CDR1 SGDLS and CDR2 YYNGEE. The CDR3 reads CASSGGAGTGGNEQYF. CDR3 in DNA: TGTGCCAGCAGCGGAGGAGCCGGGACAGGGGGTAACGAGCAGTACTTC.

The V call is TRBV7-2, the J call TRBJ2-5; 8 positions match TRBD2. The CDR3 is 13 residues long. The trim removed 5 bases at V and 7 bases at J, leaving 6 bases unmatched. Germline CDR1 SGHTA, CDR2 FQGNSA. The CDR3 DNA reads as TGTGCCAGCAGCGGACTAGCTGAGGGGACCCAGTACTTC. The encoded protein is CASSGLAEGTQYF. Drawing the rest from reference TRBV7-2 and TRBJ2-5, the complete variable domain is GAGVSQSPSNKVTEKGKDVELRCDPISGHTALYWYRQSLGQGLEFLIYFQGNSAPDKSGLPSDRFSAERTGGSVSTLTIQRTQQEDSAVYLCASSGLAEGTQYFGPGTRLLVL.

The chain recombines TRBV6-2 or TRBV6-3 with TRBJ1-6; D is uncertain. The CDR3 is 14 amino acids. Germline lookup yields CDR1 MNHEY and CDR2 SVGEGT. Trimming cost V 0 bases and J 9 bases, with 9 bases left between them. The CDR3 nucleotides are TGTGCCAGCAGTTACTCGGCAAAATTTTCACCCCTCCACTTT. Its translation is CASSYSAKFSPLHF.

This clonotype was seen at least ten times. The CDR3 nucleotides read TGCAGTGCTAGCGGGGGCGGTCGCACGAATACGCAGTATTTT. Translated, it gives CSASGGGRTNTQYF. The chain employs TRBV20-1 and TRBJ2-3, with D tentatively TRBD1 or TRBD2 (6 bases each). CDR3 size: 14 residues. Per germline, CDR1 DFQATT and CDR2 SNEGSKA (reference sequence). Trimming removed 3 bases at V and 7 bases at J, with 17 bases between.

This clonotype turned up a few times. CDR3 DNA: TGTGCCTGGGAGGACAGGGGGCATGAAAAACTGTTTTTT. It translates to CAWEDRGHEKLFF. The chain employs TRBV30 and TRBJ1-4, with 11 bases identical to TRBD1. Trimming removed 5 bases from V and 6 bases from J; junction bases left unmatched: 2. The CDR3 contains 13 residues. Germline V lookup: CDR1 GTSNPN, CDR2 SVGIG (reference sequence).

The chain uses TRBV18 and TRBJ2-3; no firm D call. V lost 3 bases and J 1 base, leaving 11 bases between the germline ends. Per germline, CDR1 KGHSH and CDR2 LQKENI. The CDR3 has 15 residues. In nucleotides, the CDR3 is TGTGCCAGCTCACCGGACGGCTCCGGCACAGATACGCAGTATTTT. Protein product: CASSPDGSGTDTQYF.

The CDR3 nucleotides are TGCAGTGCGGGACTCTACGGGGCGGGCCTACTAGCCAAAAACATTCAGTACTTC. It is translated as CSAGLYGAGLLAKNIQYF. This chain joins TRBV20-1 and TRBJ2-4; D might be TRBD2 (6 bases). V dropped 6 bases and J dropped 0 bases, with 24 bases sitting between them. The CDR3 extends over 18 amino acids. Germline CDR1 is DFQATT and CDR2 is SNEGSKA (reference sequence).

The rearrangement links TRBV12-3 or TRBV12-4 to TRBJ2-2, with no clear D. The CDR3 length is 15 residues. Deletions cut 1 base from V and 6 bases from J, with 12 bases between. The CDR3 loop reads CASSLGEGIAGELFF. The DNA of the CDR3 is TGTGCCAGCAGTTTAGGGGAAGGGATTGCCGGGGAGCTGTTTTTT.

This clonotype was counted only a few times. This chain links TRBV6-5 with TRBJ1-6, with 9 bases identical to TRBD1. Germline loops: CDR1 MNHEY, CDR2 SVGAGI. Trimming at V came to 6 bases and at J to 14 bases, leaving 11 bases not matched to a gene. The CDR3 has 14 residues. For the CDR3, the DNA is TGTGCCAGCAGCTGGCGGACAGGGGCCCAGGCCCTCCACTTT. Residues: CASSWRTGAQALHF.

V and J are TRBV5-1 and TRBJ2-3, with D unresolved. V was cut by 6 bases and J by 4 bases, with 15 bases left in between. The CDR3 runs to 14 residues. CDR1 is SGHRS and CDR2 is YFSETQ in the germline V gene. For the CDR3, the DNA is TGCGCCAGCATGCAGTATCGGGTCGCAGATACGCAGTATTTT. This encodes CASMQYRVADTQYF.

This clonotype was detected a few times. This chain uses TRBV19 with TRBJ1-1; D is unresolved. This CDR3 contains 12 residues. Trimming took off 7 bases at V and 0 bases at J, with 6 bases between the two ends. Per the germline V gene, CDR1 is LNHDA and CDR2 is SQIVND (reference sequence). CDR3 bases: TGTGCCAGTACGTGGATGAACACTGAAGCTTTCTTT. Encoded protein: CASTWMNTEAFF.

The chain carries TRBV7-2 and TRBJ1-5; D gene uncertain. The germline V gene encodes CDR1 SGHTA and CDR2 FQGNSA. V dropped 2 bases and J dropped 9 bases, with 11 bases sitting between them. The CDR3 has 13 amino acids. For the CDR3, the DNA is TGTGCCAGCAGCTTAAGGCGTGGGCGGCCCCAGCATTTT. As protein: CASSLRRGRPQHF.

The gene calls are TRBV12-5 and TRBJ2-5; the D is unclear. Trimming left V 7 bases short and J 5 bases short, with 11 bases between. Germline assignment: CDR1 LGHNT and CDR2 FRNRAP. This CDR3 is built from 12 residues. The CDR3 protein is CASAQGPETQYF. The DNA for the CDR3 is TGTGCTAGTGCCCAAGGCCCGGAGACCCAGTACTTC.

This clonotype was recorded a few times. The gene calls are TRBV12-3 or TRBV12-4 and TRBJ1-6; D may be TRBD1 (6 bases). V lost 5 bases and J lost 9, with 17 bases in between. The CDR3 extends over 15 amino acids. Here the CDR3 DNA reads TGTGCCAGCAGTCAGGAAGGACAGCGAGGTTCACCCCTCCACTTT. It is translated as CASSQEGQRGSPLHF.

This clonotype turned up a few times. This chain connects TRBV2 to TRBJ2-7, with D possibly being TRBD1 (6 bases). Looked up from germline, CDR1 is SNHLY and CDR2 is FYNNEI. The V end was cut by 3 bases, the J end by 5 bases, with 11 bases between. The CDR3 loop spans 13 amino acids. CDR3 coding DNA: TGTGCCAGCAGTGAGAGCAGGGGCAACGAGCAGTACGTC. It specifies CASSESRGNEQYV.

This clonotype was detected a few times. The genes are TRBV27 and TRBJ2-1, with D maybe TRBD2 (7 bases). The CDR3 contains 15 residues. Trimming took 8 bases from V and 3 from J, leaving 17 bases between them. Germline-derived CDR1 and CDR2 are MNHEY and SMNVEV (reference sequence). The CDR3 bases are TGTGCCAGCTCGCTACCGGGGGGCTACTACAATGAGCAGTTCTTC. Translation gives CASSLPGGYYNEQFF.

A few counts support this clonotype. The rearrangement joins TRBV20-1 to TRBJ2-1, with D maybe TRBD2 (7 bases). The CDR3 is 14 residues long. Germline CDR1 DFQATT, CDR2 SNEGSKA (reference sequence). Trimming stripped 8 bases from V and 6 bases from J, with 20 bases between. CDR3 sequence: CSPFLGGAGNEQFF. The CDR3 bases are TGCAGTCCTTTTTTGGGGGGGGCCGGCAATGAGCAGTTCTTC.

Only a few counts were recorded for this clonotype. The chain employs TRBV5-5 and TRBJ1-5, with D possibly TRBD1 on 5 matching bases. V lost 4 bases, J lost 5 bases, and 16 bases lay in between. CDR3 size: 15 residues. The germline V gene has CDR1 SGHKS and CDR2 YYEKEE (reference sequence). This CDR3 reads CASSPGSGVYQPQHF. CDR3 DNA sequence: TGTGCCAGCAGCCCCGGATCGGGGGTATATCAGCCCCAGCATTTT.